The next 5 T cell receptor beta chains were all read from a single sample in a study of siplizumab effects on memory and regulatory T cells. Profiled with immunoSEQ multiplex PCR; TCRdb holds only in-frame clones, not every one. The sample contains over 80,000 clones, 87% of which appear only once. The sample taken for sequencing was Tregs sorted from blood. These receptors all stem from a human donor in good health.

The CDR3 nucleotides are TGTGCCAGCAGTTCTAGGACAGCCGTCCGGAACACTGAAGCTTTCTTT. Protein sequence: CASSSRTAVRNTEAFF. The V and J genes are TRBV6-5 and TRBJ1-1; D possibly corresponds to TRBD1 (6 bases). Between the trimmed V and J ends, which lost 4 bases and 1 base, there was a span of 16 bases. This CDR3 has 16 residues. Looked up from germline, CDR1 is MNHEY and CDR2 is SVGAGI.

The chain uses TRBV5-4 and TRBJ2-7; tentatively, D is TRBD2 (6 bases). The CDR3 consists of 16 residues. CDR1 and CDR2 (germline): SGHNT, YYREEE (reference sequence). Trimming took 4 bases from V and 6 from J, leaving 23 bases between them. This CDR3 is CASSRRTGTGAVEQYF. The CDR3 DNA sequence: TGTGCCAGCAGCCGAAGAACCGGGACGGGAGCGGTCGAGCAGTACTTC.

The chain joins TRBV19 to TRBJ2-7; 11 positions match TRBD2. Germline V gene lookup returns CDR1 LNHDA and CDR2 SQIVND (reference sequence). This CDR3 spans 18 amino acids. J was trimmed by 3 bases and V by 5 bases; bases with no gene match: 15. This chain's CDR3 is CASSSPGGGTSGYYEQYF. In DNA, the CDR3 is TGTGCCAGTAGTTCCCCCGGGGGAGGGACTAGCGGATACTACGAGCAGTACTTC.

The V call is TRBV29-1, the J call TRBJ1-1, with D unclear. V lost 6 bases and J lost 5, with 10 bases in between. The CDR3 is made up of 11 amino acids. CDR1 and CDR2 (germline): SQVTM, ANQGSEA. The CDR3 DNA follows: TGCAGCGTGGAGGACGAAACTGAAGCTTTCTTT. This gives the protein CSVEDETEAFF. Combining the CDR3 with reference TRBV29-1 and TRBJ1-1 gives the whole variable domain SAVISQKPSRDICQRGTSLTIQCQVDSQVTMMFWYRQQPGQSLTLIATANQGSEATYESGFVIDKFPISRPNLTFSTLTVSNMSPEDSSIYLCSVEDETEAFFGQGTRLTVV.

The CDR3 spells CASSPAEGNTIYF. In DNA form, the CDR3 reads TGTGCCAGCAGCCCCGCGGAAGGAAACACCATATATTTT. V gene TRBV7-7 combines with J gene TRBJ1-3; D uncertain. The CDR3 spans 13 residues. CDR1 is SSHAT and CDR2 is FNYEAQ in the germline V gene (reference sequence). V lost 5 bases to trimming and J lost 4 bases, with 9 bases between them. Using reference TRBV7-7 and TRBJ1-3 for the parts outside the CDR3, the full variable domain is GAGVSQSPRYKVTKRGQDVTLRCDPISSHATLYWYQQALGQGPEFLTYFNYEAQPDKSGLPSDRFSAERPEGSISTLTIQRTEQRDSAMYRCASSPAEGNTIYFGEGSWLTVV.